This T cell receptor beta chain was captured by sequencing in a study of cytomegalovirus exposure and HLA in healthy donors. 13 Jbeta primers and 60 Vbeta primers were used for the PCR. Per the original data handling: The count from a later analysis was some 81 million unique TCR beta chains, some 11 million of them shared. Only in-frame clones appear in the TCRdb table, and some are missing; sequencing was by immunoSEQ multiplex PCR. The DNA was the basis for D and trimming; V, J and clone size are from that table. The sample includes over 110,000 clones, 70% to 80% of them seen just once. CDR1 and CDR2 from the germline V gene are SGHKS and YYEKEE (reference sequence). Germline trimming cut 1 base from V and 4 bases from J; bases unmatched to any gene: 4. CDR3 size: 16 residues. As to this clone: Its specificity is not known.

Study outcomes and limitations: Many donors shared some public TCRs, even though most TCR sequences were rare. The study labeled 150 or so TCR beta chains cytomegalovirus-associated.

The sequenced material came from PBMCs. This sequence originates from a woman in her 50s in good health and CMV-seropositive. This rearrangement joins TRBV5-5 to TRBJ1-5, with 11 nucleotides matching TRBD1. The CDR3 spells CASSLLGTGGNQPQHF. In DNA, the CDR3 is TGTGCCAGCAGCTTGTTAGGGACAGGGGGGAATCAGCCCCAGCATTTT.